This section outlines one TCR beta chain sequence together with its context. Its specificity is not known. Authors' data handling: Because ImmunoSEQ provided only junction sequences with no quality scores, the filtering differed. The repertoire was sequenced with immunoSEQ multiplex PCR; TCRdb's copy has only in-frame clones and lacks some. V and J calls and clone size come straight from that table; D and trimming were deduced from the DNA. The sample includes millions of clones, roughly 95% of them seen just once. This record belongs to a study of shared clonotypes between healthy human individuals. Looking at the study overall: Researchers assigned three CD4 naive, three CD4 memory, two CD8 naive and one CD8 memory plate to each donor. Study-wide results and caveats: Across subsets, estimated richness was generally greater for naive than for memory populations.

Deletions cut 0 bases from V and 7 bases from J, with 7 bases between. Germline values: CDR1 SGHAT, CDR2 FQNNGV. This CDR3 has 13 amino acids. Selected positively for CCR7 and CD45RO-negative, naive CD8 cells excluded terminally differentiated effector memory CD45RA+ cells. Only Caucasian adults living in Nashville, Tennessee made up the donor group. Sequencing used naive CD8+ T cells sorted from blood. This receptor was taken from a man younger than 35 in good health. This chain joins TRBV11-2 and TRBJ1-5; D unresolved. The CDR3 DNA reads TGTGCCAGCAGCTTAGATCCAGAGCAGCCCCAGCATTTT. The encoded protein is CASSLDPEQPQHF.